The sequence of this TCR beta chain was determined in a study of PD-L1 blockade in urothelial cancer. Study-level information: Dosed intravenously at 1,200 mg every 3 weeks, atezolizumab was initiated by patients in the mid-2010s. Blood was analyzed 3 weeks (second dose) and 6 weeks after treatment start.

Looked up from germline, CDR1 is SGHRS and CDR2 is YFSETQ. V shed 5 bases and J shed 0 bases, with 15 bases lying between them. The CDR3 contains 16 residues. Worth noting for this clone: Its target is not known.

Study-level findings and limits: At 3 weeks on treatment, tumor-associated clones expanded more with durable benefit.

TCRdb's copy holds only in-frame clones and misses some; the assay was immunoSEQ multiplex PCR. This sample has about 38,000 clones, with about nine tenths found just once. The receptor was derived from a man in his sixties or seventies with urothelial cancer. The specimen comprised PBMCs, sampled around atezolizumab (anti-PD-L1) treatment. The chain employs TRBV5-1 and TRBJ1-3, with D perhaps TRBD1 (5 bases). CDR3 residues: CASSNTGFFSGNTIYF. Here the CDR3 DNA reads TGCGCCAGCAGTAATACAGGCTTCTTCTCTGGAAACACCATATATTTT.